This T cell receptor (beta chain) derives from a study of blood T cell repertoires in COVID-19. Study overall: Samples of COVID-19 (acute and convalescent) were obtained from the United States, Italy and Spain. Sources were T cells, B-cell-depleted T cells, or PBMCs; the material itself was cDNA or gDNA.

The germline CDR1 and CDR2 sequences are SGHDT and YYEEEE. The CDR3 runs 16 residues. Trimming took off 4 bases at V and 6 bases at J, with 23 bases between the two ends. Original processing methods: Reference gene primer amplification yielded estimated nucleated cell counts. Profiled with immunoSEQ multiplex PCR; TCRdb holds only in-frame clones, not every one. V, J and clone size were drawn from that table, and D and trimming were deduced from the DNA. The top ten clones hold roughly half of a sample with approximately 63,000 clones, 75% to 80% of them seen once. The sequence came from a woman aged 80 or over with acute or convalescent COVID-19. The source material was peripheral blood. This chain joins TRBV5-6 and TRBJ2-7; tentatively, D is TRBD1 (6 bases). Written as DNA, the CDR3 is TGTGCCAGCAGCCGATCCTCGGGACACGGGTATGGCGAGCAGTACTTC. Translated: CASSRSSGHGYGEQYF.